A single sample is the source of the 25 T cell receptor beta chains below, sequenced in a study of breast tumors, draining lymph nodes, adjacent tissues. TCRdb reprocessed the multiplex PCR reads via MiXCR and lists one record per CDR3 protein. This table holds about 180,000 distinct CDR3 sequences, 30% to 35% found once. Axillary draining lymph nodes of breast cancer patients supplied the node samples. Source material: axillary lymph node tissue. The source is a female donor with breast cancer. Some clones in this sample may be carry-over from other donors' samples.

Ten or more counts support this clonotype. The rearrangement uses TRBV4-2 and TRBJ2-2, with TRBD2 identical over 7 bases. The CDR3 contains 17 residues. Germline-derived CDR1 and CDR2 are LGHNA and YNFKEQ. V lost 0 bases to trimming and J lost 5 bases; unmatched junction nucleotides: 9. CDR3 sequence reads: CASSQDLGGPPTGELFF. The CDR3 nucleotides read TGTGCCAGCAGCCAAGATCTGGGAGGGCCCCCAACCGGGGAGCTGTTTTTT.

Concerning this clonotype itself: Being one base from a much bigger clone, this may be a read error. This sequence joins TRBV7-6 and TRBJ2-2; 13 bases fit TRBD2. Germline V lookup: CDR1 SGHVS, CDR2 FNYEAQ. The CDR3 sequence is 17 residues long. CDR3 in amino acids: CASSSGLAGSNTEELFF. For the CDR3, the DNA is TGTGCCAGCAGCTCGGGACTAGCGGGAAGTAACACCGAGGAGCTGTTTTTT.

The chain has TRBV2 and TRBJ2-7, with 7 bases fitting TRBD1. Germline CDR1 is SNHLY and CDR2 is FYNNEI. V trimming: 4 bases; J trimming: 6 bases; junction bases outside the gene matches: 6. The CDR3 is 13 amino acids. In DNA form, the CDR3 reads TGTGCCAGCAGTGCACGGGACAGTAGCGAGCAGTACTTC. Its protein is CASSARDSSEQYF.

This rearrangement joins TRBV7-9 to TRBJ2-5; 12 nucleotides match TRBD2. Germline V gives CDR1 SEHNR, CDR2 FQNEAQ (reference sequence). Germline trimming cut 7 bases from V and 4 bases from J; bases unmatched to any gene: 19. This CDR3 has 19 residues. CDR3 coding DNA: TGTGCCAGCACCACCCAAAGGGCTAGCGGGGGGGCCTTTGGAGAGACCCAGTACTTC. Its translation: CASTTQRASGGAFGETQYF. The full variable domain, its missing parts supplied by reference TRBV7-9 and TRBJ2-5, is DTGVSQNPRHKITKRGQNVTFRCDPISEHNRLYWYRQTLGQGPEFLTYFQNEAQLEKSRLLSDRFSAERPKGSFSTLEIQRTEQGDSAMYLCASTTQRASGGAFGETQYFGPGTRLLVL.

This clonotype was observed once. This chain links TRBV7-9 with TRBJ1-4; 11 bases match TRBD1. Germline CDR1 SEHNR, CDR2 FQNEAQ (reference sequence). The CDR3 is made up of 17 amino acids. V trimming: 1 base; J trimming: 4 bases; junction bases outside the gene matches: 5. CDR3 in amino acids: CASSLGLGQGGNEKLFF. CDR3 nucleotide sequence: TGTGCCAGCAGCTTAGGGCTGGGACAGGGGGGTAATGAAAAACTGTTTTTT.

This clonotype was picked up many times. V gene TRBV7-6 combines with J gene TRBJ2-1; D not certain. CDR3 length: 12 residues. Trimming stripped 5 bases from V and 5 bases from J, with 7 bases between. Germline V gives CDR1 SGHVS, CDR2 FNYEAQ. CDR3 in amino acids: CASSPNNNEQFF. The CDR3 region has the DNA TGTGCCAGCAGCCCCAACAACAATGAGCAGTTCTTC. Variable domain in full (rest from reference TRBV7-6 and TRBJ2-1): GAGVSQSPRYKVTKRGQDVALRCDPISGHVSLYWYRQALGQGPEFLTYFNYEAQQDKSGLPNDRFSAERPEGSISTLTIQRTEQRDSAMYRCASSPNNNEQFFGPGTRLTVL.

The CDR3 protein is CASSLGLGQTNQPQHF. CDR3 nucleotides: TGTGCCAGCAGTTTAGGACTGGGACAGACCAATCAGCCCCAGCATTTT. V usage is TRBV28 and J usage is TRBJ1-5, with TRBD1 matching over 7 bases. The CDR3 covers 16 residues. Germline trimming cut 2 bases from V and 3 bases from J; bases unmatched to any gene: 7. Germline-derived CDR1 and CDR2 are MDHEN and SYDVKM.

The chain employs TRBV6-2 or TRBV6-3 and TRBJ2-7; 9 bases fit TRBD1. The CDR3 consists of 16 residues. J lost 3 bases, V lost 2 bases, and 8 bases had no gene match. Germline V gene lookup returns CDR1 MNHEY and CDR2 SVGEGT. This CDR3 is CASSYTPGTGFYEQYF. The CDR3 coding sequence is TGTGCCAGCAGTTACACCCCAGGGACAGGGTTCTACGAGCAGTACTTC.

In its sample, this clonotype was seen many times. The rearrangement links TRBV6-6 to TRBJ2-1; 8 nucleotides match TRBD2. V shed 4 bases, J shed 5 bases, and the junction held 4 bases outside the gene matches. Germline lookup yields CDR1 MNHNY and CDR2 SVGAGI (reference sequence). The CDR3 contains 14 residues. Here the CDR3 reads CASSWREVDNEQFF. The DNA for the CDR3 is TGTGCCAGCAGTTGGCGGGAGGTCGACAATGAGCAGTTCTTC.

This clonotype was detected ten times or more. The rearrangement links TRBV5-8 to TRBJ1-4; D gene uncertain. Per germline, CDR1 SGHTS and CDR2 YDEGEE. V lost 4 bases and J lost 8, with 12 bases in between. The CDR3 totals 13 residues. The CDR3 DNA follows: TGTGCCAGCAGCGTAGAAGAGGGAGAAAAACTGTTTTTT. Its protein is CASSVEEGEKLFF. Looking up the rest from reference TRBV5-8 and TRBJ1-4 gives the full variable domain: EAGVTQSPTHLIKTRGQQATLRCSPISGHTSVYWYQQALGLGLQFLLWYDEGEERNRGNFPPRFSGRQFPNYSSELNVNALELEDSALYLCASSVEEGEKLFFGSGTQLSVL.

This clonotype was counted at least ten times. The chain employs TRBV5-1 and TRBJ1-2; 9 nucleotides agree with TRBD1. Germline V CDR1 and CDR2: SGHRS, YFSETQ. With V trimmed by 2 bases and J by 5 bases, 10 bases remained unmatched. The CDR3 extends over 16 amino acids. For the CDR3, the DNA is TGCGCCAGCAGCTTTTCCCCGGGACAGGGAGGTTATGGCTACACCTTC. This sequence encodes CASSFSPGQGGYGYTF.

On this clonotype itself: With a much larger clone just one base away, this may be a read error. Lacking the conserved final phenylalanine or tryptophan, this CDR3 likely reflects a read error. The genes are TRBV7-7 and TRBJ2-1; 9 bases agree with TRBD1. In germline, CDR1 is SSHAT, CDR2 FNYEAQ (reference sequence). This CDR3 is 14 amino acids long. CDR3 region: CASSRDRVSNEQFL. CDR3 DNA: TGTGCTAGCAGCCGGGACAGGGTCAGCAATGAGCAGTTCCTC.

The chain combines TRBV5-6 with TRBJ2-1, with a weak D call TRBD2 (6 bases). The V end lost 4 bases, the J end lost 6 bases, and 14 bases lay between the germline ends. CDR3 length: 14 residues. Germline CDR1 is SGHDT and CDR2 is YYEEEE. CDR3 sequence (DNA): TGTGCCAGCAGCCTCCGGGACTCCCTCAATGAGCAGTTCTTC. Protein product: CASSLRDSLNEQFF. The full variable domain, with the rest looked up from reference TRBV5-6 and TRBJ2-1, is DAGVTQSPTHLIKTRGQQVTLRCSPKSGHDTVSWYQQALGQGPQFIFQYYEEEERQRGNFPDRFSGHQFPNYSSELNVNALLLGDSALYLCASSLRDSLNEQFFGPGTRLTVL.

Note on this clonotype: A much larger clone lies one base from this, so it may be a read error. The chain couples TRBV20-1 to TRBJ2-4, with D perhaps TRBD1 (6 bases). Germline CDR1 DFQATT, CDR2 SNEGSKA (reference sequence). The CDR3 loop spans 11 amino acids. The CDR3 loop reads CSATQGNTQYF. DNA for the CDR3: TGCAGTGCCACACAGGGAAACACTCAGTACTTC.

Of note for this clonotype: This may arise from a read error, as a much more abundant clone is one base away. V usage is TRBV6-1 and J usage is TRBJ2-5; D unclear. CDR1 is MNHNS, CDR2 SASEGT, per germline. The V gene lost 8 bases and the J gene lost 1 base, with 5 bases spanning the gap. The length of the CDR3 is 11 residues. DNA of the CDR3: TGTGCCAGCGTGCCCCAAGAGACCCAGTACTTC. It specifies CASVPQETQYF.

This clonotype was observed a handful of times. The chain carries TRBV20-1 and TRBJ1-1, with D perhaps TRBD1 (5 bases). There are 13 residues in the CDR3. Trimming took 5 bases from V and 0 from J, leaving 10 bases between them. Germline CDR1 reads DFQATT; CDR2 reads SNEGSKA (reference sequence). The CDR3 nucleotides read TGCAGTGCTCCCGGACACTTGAACACTGAAGCTTTCTTT. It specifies CSAPGHLNTEAFF.

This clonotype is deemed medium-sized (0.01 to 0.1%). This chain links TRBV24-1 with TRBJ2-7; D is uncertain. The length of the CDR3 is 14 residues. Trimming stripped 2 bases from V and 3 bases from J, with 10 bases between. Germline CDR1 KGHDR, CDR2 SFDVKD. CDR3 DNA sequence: TGTGCCACCAGTGATTCTAGGGTCAACTACGAGCAGTACTTC. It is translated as CATSDSRVNYEQYF.

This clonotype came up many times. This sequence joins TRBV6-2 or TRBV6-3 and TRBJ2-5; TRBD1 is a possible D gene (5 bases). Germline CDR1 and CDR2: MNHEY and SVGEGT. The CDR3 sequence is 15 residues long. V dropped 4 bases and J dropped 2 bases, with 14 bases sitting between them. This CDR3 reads CASSSPTGPQETQYF. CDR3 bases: TGTGCCAGCAGTTCGCCCACAGGTCCGCAAGAGACCCAGTACTTC.

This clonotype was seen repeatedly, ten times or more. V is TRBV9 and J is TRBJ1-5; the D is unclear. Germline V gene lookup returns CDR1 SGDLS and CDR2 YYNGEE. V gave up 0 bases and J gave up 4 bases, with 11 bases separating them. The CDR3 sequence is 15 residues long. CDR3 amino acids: CASSVVGRRNQPQHF. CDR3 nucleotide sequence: TGTGCCAGCAGCGTAGTCGGGAGGAGGAATCAGCCCCAGCATTTT. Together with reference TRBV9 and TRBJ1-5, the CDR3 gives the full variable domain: DSGVTQTPKHLITATGQRVTLRCSPRSGDLSVYWYQQSLDQGLQFLIQYYNGEERAKGNILERFSAQQFPDLHSELNLSSLELGDSALYFCASSVVGRRNQPQHFGDGTRLSIL.

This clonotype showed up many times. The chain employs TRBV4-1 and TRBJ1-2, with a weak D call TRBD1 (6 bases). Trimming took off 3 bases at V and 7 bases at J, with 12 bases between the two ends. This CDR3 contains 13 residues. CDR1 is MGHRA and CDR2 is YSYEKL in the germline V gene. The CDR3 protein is CASSQATGSGYTF. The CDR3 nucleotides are TGCGCCAGCAGCCAGGCCACAGGGTCTGGCTACACCTTC.

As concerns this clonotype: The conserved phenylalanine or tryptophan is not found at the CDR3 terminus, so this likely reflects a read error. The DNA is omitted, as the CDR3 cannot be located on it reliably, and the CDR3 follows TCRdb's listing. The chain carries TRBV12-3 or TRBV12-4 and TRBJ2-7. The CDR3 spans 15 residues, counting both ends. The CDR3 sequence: CASSFNDRRAPTSST.

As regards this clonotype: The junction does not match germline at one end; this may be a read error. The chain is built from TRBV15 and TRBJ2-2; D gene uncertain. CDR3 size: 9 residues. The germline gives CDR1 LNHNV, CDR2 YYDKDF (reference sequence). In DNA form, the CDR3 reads TGCCCCCCCACTGGGGAGCTGTTTTTT. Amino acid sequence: CPPTGELFF. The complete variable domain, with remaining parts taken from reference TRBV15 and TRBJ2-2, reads DAMVIQNPRYQVTQFGKPVTLSCSQTLNHNVMYWYQQKSSQAPKLLFHYYDKDFNNEADTPDNFQSRRPNTSFCFLDIRSPGLGDTAMYLCPPTGELFFGEGSRLTVL.

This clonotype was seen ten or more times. The CDR3 spells CASRPRDSSYEQYF. Here the CDR3 DNA reads TGTGCCAGCAGACCTCGGGACTCTTCCTACGAGCAGTACTTC. The V and J genes are TRBV7-8 and TRBJ2-7; possible D gene TRBD2, 6 bases. Per the germline V gene, CDR1 is SGHVS and CDR2 is FQNEAQ. Trimming took 6 bases from V and 1 from J, leaving 13 bases between them. The CDR3 is 14 residues long. Full variable domain (outside the CDR3, taken from reference TRBV7-8 and TRBJ2-7): GAGVSQSPRYKVAKRGQDVALRCDPISGHVSLFWYQQALGQGPEFLTYFQNEAQLDKSGLPSDRFFAERPEGSVSTLKIQRTQQEDSAVYLCASRPRDSSYEQYFGPGTRLTVT.

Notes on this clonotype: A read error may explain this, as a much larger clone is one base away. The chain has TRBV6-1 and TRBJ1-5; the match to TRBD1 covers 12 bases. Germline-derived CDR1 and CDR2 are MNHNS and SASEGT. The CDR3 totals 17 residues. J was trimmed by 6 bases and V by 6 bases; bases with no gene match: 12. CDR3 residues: CASSQGIGTGGIQPQHF. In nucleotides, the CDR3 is TGTGCCAGCAGCCAAGGGATAGGGACAGGGGGCATTCAGCCCCAGCATTTT.

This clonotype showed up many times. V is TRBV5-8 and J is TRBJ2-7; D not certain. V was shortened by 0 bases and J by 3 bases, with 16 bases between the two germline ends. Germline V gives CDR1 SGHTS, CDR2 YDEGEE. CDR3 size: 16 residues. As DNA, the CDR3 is TGTGCCAGCAGCTTGGCCGTCAGACAAGGGTACTACGAGCAGTACTTC. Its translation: CASSLAVRQGYYEQYF.